Sequencing of this T cell receptor beta chain was carried out in a study of response to subunit inactivated influenza vaccine. General study results and limits: Few additional T cells are recruited per seasonal influenza vaccination, authors suggested.

On this clonotype itself: Antigen: not known.

V was pared by 4 bases and J by 2 bases, with 28 bases between. Germline V lookup: CDR1 SGHTA, CDR2 FQGTGA. This CDR3 is 20 amino acids long. Via MiXCR, TCRdb re-called the RT-PCR reads, giving one row per CDR3 protein. The table has about 530,000 distinct CDR3 sequences, over 10% seen once. The sample in question was PBMCs from blood, obtained roughly 6 weeks after vaccination. The V and J genes are TRBV7-3 and TRBJ2-3; maybe TRBD1 (5 bases). This clonotype was sampled from a man over 45 who received an inactivated influenza vaccine. CDR3 sequence reads: CASSSYTMSRQGDSTDTQYF. CDR3 coding DNA: TGTGCCAGCAGCTCATATACGATGTCGAGACAAGGGGATTCCACAGATACGCAGTATTTT.